This T cell receptor beta chain emerged from a study of identical twins. From the 5' RACE reads, TCRdb called clonotypes with MiXCR, one entry per CDR3 protein. The sample contains 200,000 to 250,000 distinct CDR3 sequences, under 10% of which appear only once. Healthy Caucasians, and only they, were the donors. This clonotype was recorded many times. Its antigen is unidentified. Germline lookup yields CDR1 MDHEN and CDR2 SYDVKM. V was clipped by 2 bases and J by 3 bases, with 8 bases between them. The CDR3 has 13 amino acids. Study conclusions and caveats: Cord blood beta clonotypes that were abundant carried fewer insertions, and memory repertoires showed no such trend. There was more out-of-frame TCR alpha sharing in monozygotic twins than models estimated. Out-of-frame alpha sequences that twins shared showed excess low generation probability.

These data are also associated with another study on yellow fever vaccine responses in identical twins.

The chain links TRBV28 to TRBJ2-7; D uncertain. The clonotype comes from a young woman in good health. The sample was memory (CD45RO+) T cells sorted from blood. The CDR3 here is CASSLTALYEQYF. For the CDR3, the DNA is TGTGCCAGCAGTTTAACAGCCCTCTACGAGCAGTACTTC.